This entry features one T cell receptor beta chain sequence. Antigen: not known. Data came from immunoSEQ multiplex PCR; TCRdb stores just in-frame clones and leaves some out. This sample has 100,000 to 150,000 clones; 92% occur once, and the top ten carry more than 7%. This record comes from a study of T cell responses to AZD1222 COVID-19 vaccine. This CDR3 has 13 residues. Germline assignment: CDR1 SQVTM and CDR2 ANQGSEA. Trimming cost V 5 bases and J 4 bases, with 12 bases left between them. General study results and limits: Two doses of AZD1222 preceded a rise in Spike-specific TCR breadth and depth. Among those given AZD1222, only five or six were seropositive at baseline. The donor cohort was predominantly white British with a female majority, and clonal diversity may have been underestimated.

The genes are TRBV29-1 and TRBJ1-5; D may be TRBD1 (6 bases). Sequencing was performed on peripheral blood, taken 28 days after the second AZD1222 dose. The sequence derives from an adult who received the AZD1222 COVID-19 vaccine. The CDR3: CSVSDRLNQPQHF. CDR3 bases: TGCAGCGTTTCCGACAGGCTAAATCAGCCCCAGCATTTT.